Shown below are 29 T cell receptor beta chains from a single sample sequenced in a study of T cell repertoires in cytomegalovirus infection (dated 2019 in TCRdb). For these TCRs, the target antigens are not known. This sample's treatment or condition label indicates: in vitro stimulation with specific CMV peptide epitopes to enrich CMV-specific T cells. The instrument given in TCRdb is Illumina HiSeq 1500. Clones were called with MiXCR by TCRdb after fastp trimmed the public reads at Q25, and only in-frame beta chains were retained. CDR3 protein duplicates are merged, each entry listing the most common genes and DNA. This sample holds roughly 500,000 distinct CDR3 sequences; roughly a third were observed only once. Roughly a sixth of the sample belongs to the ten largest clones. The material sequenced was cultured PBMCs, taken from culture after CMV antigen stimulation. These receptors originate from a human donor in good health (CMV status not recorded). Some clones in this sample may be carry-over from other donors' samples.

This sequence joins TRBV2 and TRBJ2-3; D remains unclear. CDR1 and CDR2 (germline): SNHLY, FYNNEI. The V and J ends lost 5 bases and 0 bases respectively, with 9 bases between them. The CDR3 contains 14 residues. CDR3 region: CASSPAPSTDTQYF. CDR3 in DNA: TGTGCCAGCAGTCCGGCCCCTAGCACAGATACGCAGTATTTT.

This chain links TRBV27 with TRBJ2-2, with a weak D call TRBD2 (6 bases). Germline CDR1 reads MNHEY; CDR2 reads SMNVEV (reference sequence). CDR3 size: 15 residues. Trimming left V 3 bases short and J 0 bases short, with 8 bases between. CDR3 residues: CASSFSGSNTGELFF. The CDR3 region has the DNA TGTGCCAGCAGTTTTAGCGGATCGAACACCGGGGAGCTGTTTTTT.

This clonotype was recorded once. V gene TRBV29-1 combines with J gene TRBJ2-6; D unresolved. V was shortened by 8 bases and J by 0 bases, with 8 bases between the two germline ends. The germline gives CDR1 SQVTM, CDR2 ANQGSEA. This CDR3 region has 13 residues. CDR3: CSCRSSGANVLTF. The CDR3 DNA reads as TGCAGCTGTAGGAGCTCTGGGGCCAACGTCCTGACTTTC.

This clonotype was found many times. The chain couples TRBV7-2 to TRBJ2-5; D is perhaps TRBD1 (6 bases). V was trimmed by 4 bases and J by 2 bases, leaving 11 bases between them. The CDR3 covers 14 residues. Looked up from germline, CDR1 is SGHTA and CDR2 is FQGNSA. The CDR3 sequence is CASSSSGDQETQYF. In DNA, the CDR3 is TGTGCCAGCAGCTCATCAGGGGATCAAGAGACCCAGTACTTC.

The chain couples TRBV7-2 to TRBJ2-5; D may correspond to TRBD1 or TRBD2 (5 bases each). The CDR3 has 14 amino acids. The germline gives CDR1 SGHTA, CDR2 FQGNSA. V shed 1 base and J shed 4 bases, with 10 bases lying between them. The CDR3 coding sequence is TGTGCCAGCAGCTTAGTCCCGGGGCCAGAGACCCAGTACTTC. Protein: CASSLVPGPETQYF.

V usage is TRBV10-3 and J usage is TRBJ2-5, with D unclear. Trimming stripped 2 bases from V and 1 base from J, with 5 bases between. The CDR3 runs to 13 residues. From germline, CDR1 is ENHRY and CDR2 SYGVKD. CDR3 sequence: CAISERAQETQYF. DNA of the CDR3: TGTGCCATCAGTGAGCGCGCCCAAGAGACCCAGTACTTC.

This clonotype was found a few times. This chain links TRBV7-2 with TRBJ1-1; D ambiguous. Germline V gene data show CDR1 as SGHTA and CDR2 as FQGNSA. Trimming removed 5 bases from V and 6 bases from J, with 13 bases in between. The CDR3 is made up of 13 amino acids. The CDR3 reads CASSLEDFAEAFF. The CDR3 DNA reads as TGTGCCAGCAGCCTGGAGGACTTTGCTGAAGCTTTCTTT.

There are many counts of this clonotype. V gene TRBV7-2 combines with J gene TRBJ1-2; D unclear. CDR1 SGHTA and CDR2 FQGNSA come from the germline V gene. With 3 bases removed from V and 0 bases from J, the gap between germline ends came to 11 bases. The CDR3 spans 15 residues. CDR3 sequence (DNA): TGTGCCAGCAGCTTCGTCGACACTACTAACTATGGCTACACCTTC. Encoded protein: CASSFVDTTNYGYTF.

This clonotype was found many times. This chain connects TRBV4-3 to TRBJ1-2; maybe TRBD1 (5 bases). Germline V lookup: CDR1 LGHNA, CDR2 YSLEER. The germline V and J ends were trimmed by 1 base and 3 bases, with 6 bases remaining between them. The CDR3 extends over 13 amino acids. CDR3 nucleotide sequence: TGCGCCAGCAGCCAAGTACAGGACTATGGCTACACCTTC. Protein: CASSQVQDYGYTF.

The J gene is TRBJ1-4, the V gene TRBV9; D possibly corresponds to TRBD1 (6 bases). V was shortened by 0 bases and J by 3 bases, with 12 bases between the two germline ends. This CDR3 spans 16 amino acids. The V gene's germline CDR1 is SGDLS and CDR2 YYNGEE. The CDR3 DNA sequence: TGTGCCAGCAGCGTAGAAACAGGGAGAGCTAATGAAAAACTGTTTTTT. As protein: CASSVETGRANEKLFF.

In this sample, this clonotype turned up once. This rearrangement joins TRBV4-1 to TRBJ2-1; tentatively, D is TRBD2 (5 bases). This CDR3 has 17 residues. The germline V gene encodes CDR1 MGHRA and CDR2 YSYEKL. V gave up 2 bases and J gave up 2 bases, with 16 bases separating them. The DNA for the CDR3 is TGCGCCAGCAGCCAACCCGAGGGTGGGAGCACCTACAATGAGCAGTTCTTC. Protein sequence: CASSQPEGGSTYNEQFF.

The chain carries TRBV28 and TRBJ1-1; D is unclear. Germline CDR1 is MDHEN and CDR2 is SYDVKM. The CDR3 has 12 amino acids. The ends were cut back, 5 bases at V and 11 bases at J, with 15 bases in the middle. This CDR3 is CASSPPTSRAFF. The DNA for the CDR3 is TGTGCCAGCAGTCCCCCGACCTCGAGGGCTTTCTTT.

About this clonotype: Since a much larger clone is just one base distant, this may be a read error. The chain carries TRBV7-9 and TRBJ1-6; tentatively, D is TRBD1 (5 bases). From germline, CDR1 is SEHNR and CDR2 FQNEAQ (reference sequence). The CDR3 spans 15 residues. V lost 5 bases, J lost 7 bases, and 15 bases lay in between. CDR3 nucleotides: TGTGCCAGCAGCCCCGACAAGGGGCGAAATTCACCCCTCCACTTT. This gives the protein CASSPDKGRNSPLHF.

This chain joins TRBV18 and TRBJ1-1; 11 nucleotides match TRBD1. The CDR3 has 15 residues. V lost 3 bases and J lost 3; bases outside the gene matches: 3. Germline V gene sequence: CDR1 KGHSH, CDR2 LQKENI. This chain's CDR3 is CASSPQGQGDTEAFF. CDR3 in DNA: TGTGCCAGCTCACCGCAGGGACAGGGGGACACTGAAGCTTTCTTT.

The CDR3: CASSSGTGYTGELFF. Here the CDR3 DNA reads TGTGCCAGCAGTTCCGGGACAGGGTACACCGGGGAGCTGTTTTTT. This chain uses TRBV5-4 with TRBJ2-2, with 9 bases lining up with TRBD1. V lost 5 bases, J lost 3 bases, and 5 bases stayed unmatched. Germline CDR1 SGHNT, CDR2 YYREEE (reference sequence). This CDR3 is 15 amino acids long.

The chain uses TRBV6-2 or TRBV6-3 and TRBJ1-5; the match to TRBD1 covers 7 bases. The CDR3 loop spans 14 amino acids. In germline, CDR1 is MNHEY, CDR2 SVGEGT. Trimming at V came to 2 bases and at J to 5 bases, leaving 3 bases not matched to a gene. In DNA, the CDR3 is TGTGCCAGCAGTTACCGGGACAGTCATCAGCCCCAGCATTTT. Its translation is CASSYRDSHQPQHF.

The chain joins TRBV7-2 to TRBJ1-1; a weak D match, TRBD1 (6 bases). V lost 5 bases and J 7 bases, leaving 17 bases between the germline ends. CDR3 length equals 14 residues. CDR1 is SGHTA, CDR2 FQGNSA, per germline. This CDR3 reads CASSTSGGRREAFF. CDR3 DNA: TGTGCCAGCAGCACGTCTGGGGGGCGGCGTGAAGCTTTCTTT.

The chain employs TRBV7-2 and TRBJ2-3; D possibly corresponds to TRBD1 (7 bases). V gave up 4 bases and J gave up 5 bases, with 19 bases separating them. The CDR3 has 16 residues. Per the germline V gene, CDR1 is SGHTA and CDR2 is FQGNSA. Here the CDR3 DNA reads TGTGCCAGCAGCTGGGGGCGGGACAGCATAATAGATACGCAGTATTTT. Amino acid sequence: CASSWGRDSIIDTQYF.

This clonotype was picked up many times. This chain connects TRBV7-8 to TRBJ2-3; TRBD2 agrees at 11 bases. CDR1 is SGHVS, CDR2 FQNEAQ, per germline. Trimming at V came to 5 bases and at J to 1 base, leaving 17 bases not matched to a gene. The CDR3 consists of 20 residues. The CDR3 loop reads CASSVTSGSPSLSRTDTQYF. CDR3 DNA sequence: TGTGCCAGCAGCGTCACTAGCGGGAGTCCATCCCTTTCCCGCACAGATACGCAGTATTTT.

The CDR3 spells CASSIVWQEKLFF. The CDR3 nucleotides are TGTGCCAGTAGTATAGTTTGGCAGGAAAAACTGTTTTTT. The chain links TRBV19 to TRBJ1-4; no clear D gene. This CDR3 is built from 13 residues. Trimming took 1 base from V and 8 from J, leaving 8 bases between them. Germline CDR1 is LNHDA and CDR2 is SQIVND (reference sequence).

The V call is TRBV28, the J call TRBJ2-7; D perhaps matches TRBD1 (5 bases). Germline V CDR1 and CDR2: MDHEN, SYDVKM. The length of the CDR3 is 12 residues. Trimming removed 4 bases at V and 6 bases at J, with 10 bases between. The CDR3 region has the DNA TGTGCCAGCAGTTCCTCAGGGTTCGAGCAGTACTTC. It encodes CASSSSGFEQYF.

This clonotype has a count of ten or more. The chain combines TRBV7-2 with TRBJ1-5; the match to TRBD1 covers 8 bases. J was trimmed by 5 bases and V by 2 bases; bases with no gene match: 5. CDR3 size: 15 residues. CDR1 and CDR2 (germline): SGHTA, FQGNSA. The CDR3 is CASSLMAGGDQPQHF. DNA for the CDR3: TGTGCCAGCAGCTTAATGGCAGGGGGCGATCAGCCCCAGCATTTT.

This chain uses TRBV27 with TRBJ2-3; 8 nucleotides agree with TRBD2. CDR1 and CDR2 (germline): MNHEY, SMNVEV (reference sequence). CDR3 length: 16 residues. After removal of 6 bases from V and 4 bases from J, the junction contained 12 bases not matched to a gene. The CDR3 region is CASSLMASSGSDTQYF. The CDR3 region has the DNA TGTGCCAGCAGCCTCATGGCGTCTAGCGGGTCAGATACGCAGTATTTT.

The CDR3 loop is CASSPGQGVLTDTQYF. For the CDR3, the DNA is TGTGCCAGCAGCCCGGGACAGGGCGTCCTGACAGATACGCAGTATTTT. The chain has TRBV11-2 and TRBJ2-3; the match to TRBD1 covers 9 bases. J was trimmed by 3 bases and V by 5 bases; bases with no gene match: 9. The CDR3 spans 16 residues. Per germline, CDR1 SGHAT and CDR2 FQNNGV.

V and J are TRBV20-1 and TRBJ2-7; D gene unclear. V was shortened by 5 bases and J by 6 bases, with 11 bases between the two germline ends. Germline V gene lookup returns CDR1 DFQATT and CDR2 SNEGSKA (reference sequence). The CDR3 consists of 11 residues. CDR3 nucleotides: TGCAGTGCTCAACACCCATCCGAGCAGTACTTC. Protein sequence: CSAQHPSEQYF.

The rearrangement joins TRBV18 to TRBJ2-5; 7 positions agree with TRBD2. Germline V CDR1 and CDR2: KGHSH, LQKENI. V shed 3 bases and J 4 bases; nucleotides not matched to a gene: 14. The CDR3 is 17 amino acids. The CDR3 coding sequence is TGTGCCAGCTCACCGGACCCGGCGGGAGTTAAGAGAGAGACCCAGTACTTC. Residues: CASSPDPAGVKRETQYF.

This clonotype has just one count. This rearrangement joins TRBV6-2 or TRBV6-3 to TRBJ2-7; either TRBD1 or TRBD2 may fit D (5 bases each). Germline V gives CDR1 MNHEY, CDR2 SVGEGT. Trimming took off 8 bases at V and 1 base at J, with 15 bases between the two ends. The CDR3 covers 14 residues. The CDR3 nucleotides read TGTGCCAGCTGCTGGGACCCCCTATCCTACGAGCAGTACTTC. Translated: CASCWDPLSYEQYF.

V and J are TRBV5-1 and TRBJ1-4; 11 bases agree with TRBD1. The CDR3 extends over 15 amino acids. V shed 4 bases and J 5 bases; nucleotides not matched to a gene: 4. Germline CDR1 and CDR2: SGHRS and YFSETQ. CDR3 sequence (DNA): TGCGCCAGCAGCGTGGGACAGGGGGAGAATGAAAAACTGTTTTTT. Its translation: CASSVGQGENEKLFF.

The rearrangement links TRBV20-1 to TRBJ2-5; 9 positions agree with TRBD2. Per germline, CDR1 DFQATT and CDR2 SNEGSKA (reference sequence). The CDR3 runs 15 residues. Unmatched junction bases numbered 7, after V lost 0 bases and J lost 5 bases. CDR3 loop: CSARDGGSGSETQYF. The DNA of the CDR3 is TGCAGTGCTAGAGATGGGGGTAGCGGGAGCGAGACCCAGTACTTC.